This TCR beta chain was sequenced during a study of PD-1 blockade in classical Hodgkin lymphoma. Study-level results: Compared with healthy donors, newly diagnosed patients reportedly showed lower baseline TCR diversity. At C4D1, TCR diversity had climbed significantly for CD4+ cells, though not for CD8+ cells.

With respect to this clone: The antigen is not known.

Stated time point: cycle 4 day 1 (C4D1), after 6 weeks of nivolumab. In every patient, relapse followed autologous stem cell transplantation, while exposure to brentuximab vedotin differed. The data were produced by immunoSEQ multiplex PCR, yet TCRdb's version contains in-frame clones alone and is incomplete. The sample includes tens of thousands of clones, approximately 80% of them seen just once. This CDR3 comprises 13 residues. Trimming pared 5 bases from V and 2 bases from J, leaving 8 bases between. The germline V gene encodes CDR1 MNHNY and CDR2 SVGAGI (reference sequence). Material: peripheral blood mononuclear cells (PBMCs), obtained before the fourth cycle of nivolumab. This receptor was identified in a human donor with classical Hodgkin lymphoma. The V gene is TRBV6-6, the J gene TRBJ2-3; D gene uncertain. For the CDR3, the DNA is TGTGCCAGCAGTCTAAGAACCACAGATACGCAGTATTTT. Encoded protein: CASSLRTTDTQYF.